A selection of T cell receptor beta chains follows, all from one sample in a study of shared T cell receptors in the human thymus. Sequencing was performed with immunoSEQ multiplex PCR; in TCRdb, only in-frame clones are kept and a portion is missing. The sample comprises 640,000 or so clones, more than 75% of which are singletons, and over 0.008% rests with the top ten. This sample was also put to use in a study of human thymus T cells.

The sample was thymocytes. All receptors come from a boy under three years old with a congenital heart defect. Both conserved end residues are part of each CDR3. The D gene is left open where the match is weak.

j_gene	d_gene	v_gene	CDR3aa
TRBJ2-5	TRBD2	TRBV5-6	CASRGTSRETQYF
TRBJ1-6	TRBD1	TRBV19	CASSQKGQNSPLHF
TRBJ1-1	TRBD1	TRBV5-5	CASSLAGDQGGGTFF
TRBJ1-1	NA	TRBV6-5	CASTGMNTEAFF
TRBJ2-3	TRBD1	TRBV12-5	CASGLLSGGDTQYF
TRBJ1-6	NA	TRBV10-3	CAISEGSTYNSPLHF
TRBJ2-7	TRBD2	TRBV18	CASSPPPAGGVEQYF
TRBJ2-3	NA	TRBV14	CASSQVGRSADTQYF
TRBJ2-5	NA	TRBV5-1	CASSLEGRKGAGPQETQYF
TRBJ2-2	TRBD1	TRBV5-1	CASSFSRDRSTGELFF
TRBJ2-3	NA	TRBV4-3	CASSFTGREGSTDTQYF
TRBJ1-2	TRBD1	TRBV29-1	CSVVGGGLYGYTF
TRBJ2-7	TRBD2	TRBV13	CASSPNHSGRQDEQYF
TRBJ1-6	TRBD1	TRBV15	CATSRDRDRVSPLHF
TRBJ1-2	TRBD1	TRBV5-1	CASSPREGGAFGYTF
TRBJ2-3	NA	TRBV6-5	CASSIAAVSDTQYF
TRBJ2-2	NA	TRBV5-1	CASSFQGLPSPNTGELFF
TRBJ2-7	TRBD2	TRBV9	CASSALAGSKDEQYF
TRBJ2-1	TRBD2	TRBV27	CASSRFLAGINEQFF
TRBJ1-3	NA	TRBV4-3	CASSQDHQGTGNTIYF
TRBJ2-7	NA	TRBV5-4	CASTSPRDEQYF
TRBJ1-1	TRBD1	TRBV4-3	CASSRRTGGIGSTEAFF
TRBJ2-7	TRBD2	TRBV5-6	CASSRGLPQGRYEQYF
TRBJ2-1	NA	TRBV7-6	CASSLVLLSYNEQFF
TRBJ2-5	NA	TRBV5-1	CASSSPGGTQYF
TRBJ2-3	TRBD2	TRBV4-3	CASSQDDPTSGSTDTQYF
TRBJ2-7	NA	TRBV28	CASSQAENTYEQYF
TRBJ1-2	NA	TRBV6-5	CASSYGPKYGYTF
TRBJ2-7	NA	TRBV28	CASSLPGGAATYEQYF
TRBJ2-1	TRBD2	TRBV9	CASSVEGLAGRGIEQFF
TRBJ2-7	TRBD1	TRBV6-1	CASTGTAYEQYF
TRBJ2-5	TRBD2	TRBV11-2	CASSQRAGVGLGETQYF
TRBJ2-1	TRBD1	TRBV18	CASSPRTGDDNEQFF
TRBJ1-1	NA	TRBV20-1	CSAQVLPGAFF
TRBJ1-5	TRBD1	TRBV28	CASRTWDRQECNQPQHF
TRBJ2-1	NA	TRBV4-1	CASSRSEGVRSRNEQFF
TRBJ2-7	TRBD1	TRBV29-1	CSVRWPGQPGEQYF
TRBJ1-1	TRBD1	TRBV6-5	CASSQRGQGNTEAFF
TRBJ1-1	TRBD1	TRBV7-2	CASSFKGRTGWDEAFF
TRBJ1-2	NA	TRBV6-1	CASGPGHYGYTF
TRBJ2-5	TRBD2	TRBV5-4	CASSYVGTSEKSEQETQYF
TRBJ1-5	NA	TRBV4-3	CASSQDLSRTDDQPQHF
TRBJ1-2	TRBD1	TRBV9	CASIQGANGYTF
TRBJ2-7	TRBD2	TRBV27	CASSLAGGPYEQYF
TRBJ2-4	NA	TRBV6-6	CASSYMRERTKNIQYF
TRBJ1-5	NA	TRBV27	CASSLLGGQPQHF
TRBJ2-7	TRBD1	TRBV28	CASSFGTGGIYEQYF
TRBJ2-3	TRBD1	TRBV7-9	CASSRDSRNTDTQYF
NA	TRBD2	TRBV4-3	CASSQDSREGYEQYF
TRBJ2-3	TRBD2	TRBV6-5	CASSLSGASTDTQYF
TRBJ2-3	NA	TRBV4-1	CASSQDEASLSPDTQYF
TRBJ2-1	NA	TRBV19	CASSKSGGNEQFF